These 30 T cell receptor beta chains share one sample of origin, sequenced in a study of blood T cell repertoires in COVID-19. TCRdb keeps only in-frame clones here, not all; method: immunoSEQ multiplex PCR. The sample carries about 61,000 clones, around 91% recorded once. Material: peripheral blood. Source of these receptors: a human donor in a cohort sampled during active COVID-19.

J is TRBJ2-3 and V is TRBV14; TRBD1 might be the D (6 bases). Trimming cost V 5 bases and J 0 bases, with 15 bases left between them. The V gene's germline CDR1 is SGHDN and CDR2 FVKESK. This CDR3 has 16 residues. The CDR3 reads CASSGQMFTSTDTQYF. Written as DNA, the CDR3 is TGTGCCAGCAGCGGACAGATGTTTACTAGCACAGATACGCAGTATTTT.

V and J are TRBV14 and TRBJ1-6; the D is unclear. CDR1 is SGHDN, CDR2 FVKESK, per germline. Trimming cost V 4 bases and J 13 bases, with 8 bases left between them. This CDR3 has 11 residues. This CDR3 is CASSRVSPLHF. The CDR3 nucleotides are TGTGCCAGCAGCCGAGTTTCGCCCCTCCACTTT.

This chain connects TRBV12-3 or TRBV12-4 to TRBJ1-6; no reliable D call. This CDR3 is 12 amino acids long. V dropped 3 bases and J dropped 8 bases, with 5 bases sitting between them. The CDR3 sequence: CASSFRDSPLHF. DNA for the CDR3: TGTGCCAGCAGTTTTCGGGATTCACCCCTCCACTTT.

In this sample, this clone turned up once. The chain recombines TRBV19 with TRBJ1-4; 10 bases match TRBD1. The length of the CDR3 is 14 residues. The J segment lost 8 bases and the V segment lost 6 bases, leaving 6 bases of the junction unmatched. Germline-derived CDR1 and CDR2 are LNHDA and SQIVND (reference sequence). CDR3 sequence reads: CASRQGQGNEKLFF. CDR3 bases: TGTGCCAGTAGACAGGGACAGGGGAACGAAAAACTGTTTTTT. The variable domain in full, with the rest retrieved from reference TRBV19 and TRBJ1-4, is DGGITQSPKYLFRKEGQNVTLSCEQNLNHDAMYWYRQDPGQGLRLIYYSQIVNDFQKGDIAEGYSVSREKKESFPLTVTSAQKNPTAFYLCASRQGQGNEKLFFGSGTQLSVL.

The chain employs TRBV9 and TRBJ2-2; 11 nucleotides align to TRBD2. After removal of 3 bases from V and 3 bases from J, the junction contained 4 bases not matched to a gene. Germline values: CDR1 SGDLS, CDR2 YYNGEE. This CDR3 spans 16 amino acids. Written as DNA, the CDR3 is TGTGCCAGCAGCGACCTAGCGGGGGGCTACACCGGGGAGCTGTTTTTT. Its translation: CASSDLAGGYTGELFF.

This sequence joins TRBV30 and TRBJ2-7; perhaps TRBD2 as D (5 bases). Deletions cut 0 bases from V and 3 bases from J, with 9 bases between. Germline CDR1 and CDR2: GTSNPN and SVGIG (reference sequence). The CDR3 runs to 13 residues. CDR3 DNA sequence: TGTGCCTGGAGTGTGGGGAGTAGCTACGAGCAGTACTTC. Its translation: CAWSVGSSYEQYF.

J is TRBJ2-5 and V is TRBV7-2, with TRBD2 as a possible D gene (7 bases). Germline CDR1 reads SGHTA; CDR2 reads FQGNSA. Trimming removed 4 bases at V and 7 bases at J, with 16 bases between. This CDR3 is built from 14 residues. The CDR3 here is CASSSRGGGGTQYF. CDR3 sequence (DNA): TGTGCCAGCAGCTCACGAGGGGGGGGCGGGACCCAGTACTTC.

The chain recombines TRBV2 with TRBJ2-1; unclear D gene. Germline V lookup: CDR1 SNHLY, CDR2 FYNNEI. The length of the CDR3 is 12 residues. Trimming cost V 4 bases and J 6 bases, with 7 bases left between them. CDR3 nucleotides: TGTGCCAGCAGTGCTACGATCAATGAGCAGTTCTTC. This sequence encodes CASSATINEQFF.

The V call is TRBV14, the J call TRBJ2-3; D uncertain. Germline values: CDR1 SGHDN, CDR2 FVKESK. Deletions cut 1 base from V and 5 bases from J, with 10 bases between. The CDR3 loop spans 14 amino acids. CDR3 amino acids: CASSQVASKDTQYF. The CDR3 DNA sequence: TGTGCCAGCAGCCAAGTAGCCTCGAAAGATACGCAGTATTTT.

CDR3 residues: CASSFTGGTEAFF. The CDR3 DNA reads TGTGCCAGTAGTTTCACAGGGGGCACTGAAGCTTTCTTT. J is TRBJ1-1 and V is TRBV19, with 8 bases that match TRBD1. Trimming at V came to 5 bases and at J to 4 bases, leaving 3 bases not matched to a gene. This CDR3 has 13 residues. The germline gives CDR1 LNHDA, CDR2 SQIVND (reference sequence).

The gene calls are TRBV5-1 and TRBJ2-3; D may be TRBD1 (7 bases). V was pared by 3 bases and J by 5 bases, with 13 bases between. The CDR3 is made up of 14 amino acids. Germline assignment: CDR1 SGHRS and CDR2 YFSETQ. CDR3 protein: CASSSGQGGDTQYF. The CDR3 DNA reads as TGCGCCAGCAGCTCGGGGCAGGGGGGAGATACGCAGTATTTT.

This clone appeared a single time. This chain connects TRBV9 to TRBJ1-6, with 10 bases lining up with TRBD1. The CDR3 sequence is 15 residues long. V was pared by 3 bases and J by 6 bases, with 3 bases of the junction left unmatched. Germline CDR1 SGDLS, CDR2 YYNGEE. CDR3 DNA sequence: TGTGCCAGCAGCGAAAGGGACAGGGGTAATTCACCCCTCCACTTT. Translated, it gives CASSERDRGNSPLHF. The full variable domain, with the rest looked up from reference TRBV9 and TRBJ1-6, is DSGVTQTPKHLITATGQRVTLRCSPRSGDLSVYWYQQSLDQGLQFLIQYYNGEERAKGNILERFSAQQFPDLHSELNLSSLELGDSALYFCASSERDRGNSPLHFGNGTRLTVT.

V gene TRBV6-2 or TRBV6-3 combines with J gene TRBJ2-1; the match to TRBD2 covers 11 bases. The CDR3 totals 18 residues. V lost 0 bases to trimming and J lost 0 bases; unmatched junction nucleotides: 4. Looked up from germline, CDR1 is MNHEY and CDR2 is SVGEGT. The CDR3 region is CASSYSYTSGGSYNEQFF. CDR3 DNA sequence: TGTGCCAGCAGTTACTCGTATACTAGCGGGGGCTCCTACAATGAGCAGTTCTTC.

The chain employs TRBV7-3 and TRBJ2-3, with 11 bases fitting TRBD2. The CDR3 is 17 residues long. V dropped 1 base and J dropped 4; count of bases not matched to a gene: 7. The germline V gene encodes CDR1 SGHTA and CDR2 FQGTGA. The CDR3 DNA reads TGTGCCAGCAGCTTAAGTCTACTAGCGGGAGAGGCAGATACGCAGTATTTT. Its translation is CASSLSLLAGEADTQYF.

In its sample, this clone was seen once. V is TRBV10-1 and J is TRBJ2-1; the match to TRBD2 covers 7 bases. J gave up 8 bases and V 6 bases, and 13 bases lay outside the gene matches. The V gene's germline CDR1 is WNHNN and CDR2 SYGVQD (reference sequence). The CDR3 has 15 amino acids. CDR3 nucleotide sequence: TGCGCCAGCAGCCCTTTAGCGGGTCGGGGGGATGAGCAGTTCTTC. It codes for CASSPLAGRGDEQFF.

This clone has more than one count but fewer than ten. The chain links TRBV5-1 to TRBJ2-7; 7 bases line up with TRBD1. The CDR3 runs 14 residues. V lost 4 bases, J lost 0 bases, and 4 bases stayed unmatched. CDR1 SGHRS and CDR2 YFSETQ come from the germline V gene. The CDR3 DNA follows: TGCGCCAGCAGCGTCGGGACAGACTCCTACGAGCAGTACTTC. It codes for CASSVGTDSYEQYF.

This sequence joins TRBV3-1 (or the pseudogene TRBV3-2) and TRBJ1-6, with 7 bases that match TRBD1. The germline gives CDR1 LGHDT, CDR2 YNNKEL (reference sequence). The length of the CDR3 is 16 residues. Trimming at V came to 1 base and at J to 7 bases, leaving 7 bases not matched to a gene. In DNA, the CDR3 is TGTGCCAGCAGCCAAGGCGACAGGGCTGGCAATTCACCCCTCCACTTT. Amino acids: CASSQGDRAGNSPLHF.

The V call is TRBV7-2, the J call TRBJ2-3; 10 nucleotides agree with TRBD1. This CDR3 comprises 16 residues. Germline V CDR1 and CDR2: SGHTA, FQGNSA. The trim removed 3 bases at V and 2 bases at J, leaving 5 bases unmatched. The CDR3 DNA reads as TGTGCCAGCAGCTTGGTAGGGACAGGGGCCACAGATACGCAGTATTTT. Protein product: CASSLVGTGATDTQYF.

The chain uses TRBV7-3 and TRBJ2-3; possible D gene TRBD2, 5 bases. Trimming cost V 4 bases and J 4 bases, with 18 bases left between them. There are 16 residues in the CDR3. Germline assignment: CDR1 SGHTA and CDR2 FQGTGA. The CDR3 loop reads CASSSRVLGGSDTQYF. The CDR3 nucleotides read TGTGCCAGCAGCTCCAGAGTTCTTGGCGGGTCAGATACGCAGTATTTT.

The chain joins TRBV6-5 to TRBJ1-4, with D unresolved. The CDR3 runs to 14 residues. Trimming shortened V by 3 bases and J by 3 bases, and 8 bases separated the two germline ends. CDR1 and CDR2 from the germline V gene are MNHEY and SVGAGI. CDR3 nucleotides: TGTGCCAGCAGTTATAGAATGTCTAATGAAAAACTGTTTTTT. Protein sequence: CASSYRMSNEKLFF.

V usage is TRBV11-2 and J usage is TRBJ1-4; D is uncertain. In germline, CDR1 is SGHAT, CDR2 FQNNGV. V dropped 3 bases and J dropped 4 bases, with 3 bases sitting between them. The CDR3 length is 12 residues. The CDR3 here is CASSFGNEKLFF. CDR3 sequence (DNA): TGTGCCAGCAGCTTCGGTAATGAAAAACTGTTTTTT.

The genes are TRBV27 and TRBJ1-1; TRBD1 is a possible D gene (6 bases). Trimming took off 4 bases at V and 11 bases at J, with 11 bases between the two ends. CDR1 is MNHEY and CDR2 is SMNVEV in the germline V gene (reference sequence). CDR3 length: 11 amino acids. The CDR3: CASSWRGQAFF. CDR3 sequence (DNA): TGTGCCAGCAGTTGGCGGGGGCAGGCTTTCTTT.

The CDR3 DNA follows: TGTGCCAGCAGTTTAGAGGGGACAGGCCCGTACAATGAGCAGTTCTTC. Protein: CASSLEGTGPYNEQFF. The chain is built from TRBV28 and TRBJ2-1; 8 nucleotides align to TRBD1. Trimming removed 2 bases from V and 4 bases from J; junction bases left unmatched: 7. The CDR3 sequence is 16 residues long. The germline CDR1 and CDR2 sequences are MDHEN and SYDVKM.

The V gene is TRBV2, the J gene TRBJ2-1; the D gene is possibly TRBD2 (6 bases). V lost 9 bases to trimming and J lost 3 bases, with 15 bases between them. CDR3 length equals 14 residues. Germline V gene lookup returns CDR1 SNHLY and CDR2 FYNNEI. The CDR3 coding sequence is TGTGCCAGTGAGTTTAGGCGGGACTACAATGAGCAGTTCTTC. Its protein is CASEFRRDYNEQFF.

The chain joins TRBV9 to TRBJ2-3, with 8 bases aligning to TRBD1. Looked up from germline, CDR1 is SGDLS and CDR2 is YYNGEE. The V gene end was trimmed by 7 bases and the J gene end by 1 base; junction bases not matched to a gene: 14. This CDR3 is built from 17 residues. The CDR3 nucleotides are TGTGCCAGCGGGAACCCTCGCGGACAGGGACGCACAGATACGCAGTATTTT. Translated: CASGNPRGQGRTDTQYF.

The gene calls are TRBV28 and TRBJ2-3; D gene ambiguous. The CDR3 length is 13 residues. Germline-derived CDR1 and CDR2 are MDHEN and SYDVKM. Trimming took off 3 bases at V and 1 base at J, with 5 bases between the two ends. In nucleotides, the CDR3 is TGTGCCAGCAGTTTGGTAGGCACAGATACGCAGTATTTT. Translation gives CASSLVGTDTQYF. Variable domain in full (rest from reference TRBV28 and TRBJ2-3): DVKVTQSSRYLVKRTGEKVFLECVQDMDHENMFWYRQDPGLGLRLIYFSYDVKMKEKGDIPEGYSVSREKKERFSLILESASTNQTSMYLCASSLVGTDTQYFGPGTRLTVL.

This chain uses TRBV28 with TRBJ2-5, with 8 bases identical to TRBD2. Per the germline V gene, CDR1 is MDHEN and CDR2 is SYDVKM. The trim removed 5 bases at V and 5 bases at J, leaving 7 bases unmatched. This CDR3 region has 14 residues. The CDR3 spells CASSTPIAGETQYF. CDR3 bases: TGTGCCAGCAGTACGCCGATAGCGGGGGAGACCCAGTACTTC.

The J gene is TRBJ2-5, the V gene TRBV28; TRBD2 agrees at 8 bases. The CDR3 length is 15 residues. Germline CDR1 and CDR2: MDHEN and SYDVKM. With 3 bases clipped from V and 4 bases from J, the junction kept 7 bases outside the gene matches. The CDR3 DNA reads as TGTGCCAGCAGTTTTTTGCGGGGGGACTTAGAGACCCAGTACTTC. Protein product: CASSFLRGDLETQYF.

Notes on this clone: Mismatch with germline at one junction end may stem from a read error. The genes are TRBV5-4 and TRBJ2-7, with D perhaps TRBD1 (6 bases). The CDR3 sequence is 13 residues long. Germline values: CDR1 SGHNT, CDR2 YYREEE (reference sequence). CDR3 residues: CASSLAQGSRAHF. The CDR3 DNA reads TGTGCCAGCAGCTTGGCGCAGGGGTCGCGCGCCCACTTC. Supplemented by reference TRBV5-4 and TRBJ2-7, the full variable domain reads ETGVTQSPTHLIKTRGQQVTLRCSSQSGHNTVSWYQQALGQGPQFIFQYYREEENGRGNFPPRFSGLQFPNYSSELNVNALELDDSALYLCASSLAQGSRAHFGPGTRLTVT.

CDR3 loop: CASSSQQGMVGLYGYTF. The DNA for the CDR3 is TGTGCCAGCAGCTCCCAACAGGGGATGGTGGGGCTTTATGGCTACACCTTC. V and J are TRBV5-4 and TRBJ1-2; 7 bases are a match to TRBD1. From germline, CDR1 is SGHNT and CDR2 YYREEE (reference sequence). The CDR3 length is 17 residues. Trimming took 3 bases from V and 5 from J; bases not matched to a gene: 16. The full variable domain, rest sourced from reference TRBV5-4 and TRBJ1-2, is ETGVTQSPTHLIKTRGQQVTLRCSSQSGHNTVSWYQQALGQGPQFIFQYYREEENGRGNFPPRFSGLQFPNYSSELNVNALELDDSALYLCASSSQQGMVGLYGYTFGSGTRLTVV.